This TCR beta chain was recorded in a study of human T cells and chemical hapten exposure. The CDR3 extends over 14 amino acids. Germline CDR1 and CDR2: SGDLS and YYNGEE. After removal of 4 bases from V and 8 bases from J, the junction contained 6 bases not matched to a gene. Time point specified: pre-sensitization, week 0. Indicated treatment: therapeutic diphenylcyclopropenone sensitization with weekly scalp DPC. Separate cDNA molecules received unique molecular identifiers, which the library attached to them. TCRdb re-derived calls from the RACE reads in MiXCR, one entry per CDR3 protein. Of 300,000 to 450,000 distinct CDR3 sequences in the sample, 4.5% to 5.5% were seen once. Only a few counts were recorded for this clonotype.

Sequenced material: whole blood, taken in connection with sensitization to the hapten diphenylcyclopropenone (DPC). The V and J genes are TRBV9 and TRBJ2-1; 10 bases line up with TRBD1. This TCR was sampled from a woman in her late teens or twenties with alopecia areata. Some clones in this sample may be carry-over from other donors' samples. CDR3 region: CASSFRQGADEQFF. The CDR3 DNA reads as TGTGCCAGCAGCTTTCGACAGGGGGCTGATGAGCAGTTCTTC.